One sample yielded the 12 T cell receptor beta chains listed below, sequenced in a study of blood T cell repertoires in COVID-19. Here immunoSEQ multiplex PCR was the method, and the copy in TCRdb shows in-frame clones only, minus some. This table has some 300,000 clones, roughly 90% appearing once. Sequencing was done on a sample of PBMCs or T cells enriched from blood (not recorded which). These receptors came from a woman aged 25 to 45 who had recovered from COVID-19.

The rearrangement joins TRBV5-4 to TRBJ2-3; 7 bases match TRBD1. Germline V gene sequence: CDR1 SGHNT, CDR2 YYREEE (reference sequence). This CDR3 has 13 residues. V lost 5 bases to trimming and J lost 4 bases; unmatched junction nucleotides: 4. CDR3 sequence: CASSPQGADTQYF. DNA for the CDR3: TGTGCCAGCAGTCCCCAGGGGGCAGATACGCAGTATTTT.

The chain is built from TRBV19 and TRBJ1-2; 9 nucleotides agree with TRBD1. Trimming cost V 6 bases and J 2 bases; bases outside gene matches: 19. Looked up from germline, CDR1 is LNHDA and CDR2 is SQIVND (reference sequence). This CDR3 region has 19 residues. CDR3 DNA: TGTGCCAGTAGCTTACAGGGGGCGTCGGCCCGCGCACAGAACTATGGCTACACCTTC. It codes for CASSLQGASARAQNYGYTF.

The rearrangement links TRBV18 to TRBJ1-2, with 7 bases lining up with TRBD1. CDR1 is KGHSH, CDR2 LQKENI, per germline. The CDR3 is 14 residues long. After removal of 3 bases from V and 3 bases from J, the junction contained 4 bases not matched to a gene. CDR3 in amino acids: CASSPSRGDYGYTF. In DNA, the CDR3 is TGTGCCAGCTCACCTTCCAGGGGGGACTATGGCTACACCTTC.

The CDR3 protein is CASSLGFEREETQYF. CDR3 in DNA: TGTGCCAGCAGTTTGGGCTTTGAGAGGGAAGAGACCCAGTACTTC. The gene calls are TRBV28 and TRBJ2-5; D perhaps matches TRBD2 (5 bases). V lost 3 bases and J 3 bases, leaving 14 bases between the germline ends. Germline V gene data show CDR1 as MDHEN and CDR2 as SYDVKM. The CDR3 loop spans 15 amino acids.

This clone was seen a few times. The gene calls are TRBV27 and TRBJ2-1; TRBD2 matches 10 bases. The V gene's germline CDR1 is MNHEY and CDR2 SMNVEV (reference sequence). The CDR3 has 16 amino acids. V lost 5 bases to trimming and J lost 7 bases; unmatched junction nucleotides: 11. The CDR3 spells CASSPSSGSVGNEQFF. Here the CDR3 DNA reads TGTGCCAGCAGTCCGTCTAGCGGGAGCGTAGGAAATGAGCAGTTCTTC.

The V call is TRBV6-5, the J call TRBJ2-7, with 7 positions matching TRBD1. The germline CDR1 and CDR2 sequences are MNHEY and SVGAGI. This CDR3 is built from 12 residues. The ends lost 8 bases at V and 2 bases at J; junction bases unmatched: 3. The CDR3 DNA sequence: TGTGCCAGCGGGGACAGTCCCTACGAGCAGTACTTC. Protein product: CASGDSPYEQYF.

The CDR3 loop is CASSLAKGADEKLFF. CDR3 sequence (DNA): TGCGCCAGCAGCTTGGCCAAAGGGGCCGATGAAAAACTGTTTTTT. This chain links TRBV5-1 with TRBJ1-4, with D possibly TRBD1 on 5 matching bases. CDR3 size: 15 residues. CDR1 is SGHRS and CDR2 is YFSETQ in the germline V gene. V was shortened by 0 bases and J by 6 bases, with 12 bases between the two germline ends.

This chain links TRBV2 with TRBJ1-3, with D possibly matching TRBD1 (6 bases). Looked up from germline, CDR1 is SNHLY and CDR2 is FYNNEI. This CDR3 region has 14 residues. The germline V and J ends were trimmed by 6 bases and 0 bases, with 9 bases remaining between them. CDR3: CASRGHDSGNTIYF. As DNA, the CDR3 is TGTGCCAGCAGGGGACACGACTCTGGAAACACCATATATTTT.

The rearrangement links TRBV3-1 (or the pseudogene TRBV3-2) to TRBJ1-2, with D uncertain. Trimming removed 2 bases at V and 7 bases at J, with 14 bases between. The CDR3 sequence is 14 residues long. Germline loops: CDR1 LGHDT, CDR2 YNNKEL (reference sequence). The CDR3 coding sequence is TGTGCCAGCAGCCAAAATGGGAGGGCGGTTGGCTACACCTTC. Translation: CASSQNGRAVGYTF.

This clone was detected only once. The rearrangement joins TRBV19 to TRBJ1-2, with 8 nucleotides matching TRBD1. The junction had 9 bases not matched to a gene; V was cut back by 5 bases and J by 4 bases. The germline V gene encodes CDR1 LNHDA and CDR2 SQIVND (reference sequence). The CDR3 length is 15 residues. The CDR3 sequence: CASSLPGGPVYGYTF. The DNA for the CDR3 is TGTGCCAGTAGTCTACCAGGGGGCCCGGTCTATGGCTACACCTTC.

The rearrangement links TRBV7-9 to TRBJ2-3; 9 bases match TRBD1. V shed 5 bases, J shed 4 bases, and the junction held 10 bases outside the gene matches. This CDR3 is built from 16 residues. The germline V gene has CDR1 SEHNR and CDR2 FQNEAQ (reference sequence). CDR3 nucleotides: TGTGCCAGCAGCACGGACAGGGGAGATAGCGCAGATACGCAGTATTTT. Its translation: CASSTDRGDSADTQYF.

The chain has TRBV27 and TRBJ2-7; TRBD1 matches at 7 bases. The CDR3 sequence is 14 residues long. V gave up 5 bases and J gave up 7 bases; unmatched junction bases: 11. CDR1 and CDR2 from the germline V gene are MNHEY and SMNVEV (reference sequence). CDR3 nucleotide sequence: TGTGCCAGCAGTAGGACAGGAGCTCCTTGGGAGCAGTACTTC. The encoded protein is CASSRTGAPWEQYF.